This T cell receptor (beta chain) stems from a study of cytomegalovirus exposure and HLA in healthy donors. Broader study findings: In a later analysis, the majority of CMV-associated beta chains seemingly showed HLA restriction. A missense variant in DCLRE1C was later tied to TCR beta V- and J-gene trimming. Most TCR sequences were seen very rarely across donors, but some public TCRs occurred in many.

Germline CDR1 and CDR2: SNHLY and FYNNEI. V lost 6 bases to trimming and J lost 5 bases, with 13 bases between them. This CDR3 is built from 14 residues. There are many counts of this clone. Its antigen is unknown. Vbeta (60) and Jbeta (13) primers were used in the PCR. Libraries were prepared by immunoSEQ multiplex PCR; TCRdb keeps only in-frame clonotypes and omits some of them. The sample records about 120,000 clones, over 8.5% being singletons. The sequence was collected from a woman aged 40 to 50 in good health and CMV-seropositive. The specimen was PBMCs. The chain couples TRBV2 to TRBJ1-4; D may be TRBD1 (5 bases). The CDR3 is CASSGDGGNEKLFF. DNA of the CDR3: TGTGCCAGCAGCGGAGACGGGGGAAATGAAAAACTGTTTTTT.